This T cell receptor beta chain comes out of a study of T cells in localized non-small cell lung cancer. Findings and limits, study-wide: Density of T cells in blood, when higher, went with longer overall survival.

With respect to this clone: What it binds is unknown.

The CDR3 is made up of 14 amino acids. Germline V gives CDR1 SGHVS, CDR2 FQNEAQ. V lost 0 bases, J lost 8 bases, and 13 bases lay in between. The data were produced by immunoSEQ multiplex PCR, yet TCRdb's version contains in-frame clones alone and is incomplete. The sample carries about 70,000 clones, about 90% recorded once. The chain combines TRBV7-8 with TRBJ1-2, with D possibly matching TRBD1 (5 bases). The sequencing used peripheral blood, collected before any cancer treatment. The clonotype comes from a male donor aged 60 or over with stage III squamous cell lung carcinoma. The CDR3 DNA is TGTGCCAGCAGCTTAGCCGGAGATACAGGAGGCTACACCTTC. This encodes CASSLAGDTGGYTF.